This entry describes one T cell receptor beta chain. Its specific antigen is unknown. No much larger clone is present one base from it, and per-base qualities are unavailable. The CDR3 sequence holds 14 residues, the cysteine and phenylalanine included. The read is trimmed to its CDR3 DNA, 42 bases read in frame from base 1. The germline V gene provides CDR1 SGHDT and CDR2 YYEEEE. V is clipped by 0 bases and J by 7 bases, and the sequence between their germline boundaries is 14 bases long. Artificial thymic organoids were built by aggregating human HSPCs with MS5 murine stromal cells transduced with human DLL1, cultured at an air-liquid interface. Hematopoietic stem and progenitor cells that were CD34+CD3-, FACS-purified and depleted of residual T cells served as the seed cells for the organoids. The organoids were grown in serum-free RB27 medium, which consisted of RPMI 1640 supplemented with B27, FLT3L, IL-7 and ascorbic acid. Organoid and thymic CD3+TCRalphabeta+CD8 single positive T cells were FACS sorted before RNA extraction. For each sample, total RNA was purified from around 40,000 to 200,000 sorted cells using the RNeasy Micro kit, and RNA quality was assessed on an Agilent RNA 6000 Nano chip.

The data derive from a study of T cells generated in artificial thymic organoids (dated by TCRdb to about 2017). General notes on the study: TCR alpha and beta CDR3 repertoires of in vitro artificial thymic organoid-derived CD8 single positive T cells were compared with thymic and peripheral blood naive CD8 T cells. The displayed repertoire sequencing data were described as being representative of three independent experiments.

What the research found in general, with its limitations: Organoid-derived CD8 single positive T cells showed physiological TCR clonotype diversity comparable to thymic and blood naive CD8 T cells. Organoid-derived T cells showed no skewing in Valpha or Vbeta usage, which argues against dominance of unconventional lineages or clonal expansions.

TCRalpha and TCRbeta libraries were amplified in separate semi-nested PCR reactions using Advantage 2 and reverse primers located in the TRAC or TRBC constant regions. The amount of total RNA used for first-strand cDNA synthesis ranged from about 3 to 500 ng. The TCR cDNA libraries were generated by 5'-RACE using the SMARTer PCR cDNA Synthesis kit, with a poly-dT primer driving first-strand synthesis. The semi-nested reverse primers in the constant regions carried 5-nucleotide sample-specific barcodes, and the PCR products were cleaned up with the Zymo DNA Clean and Concentrator-5 kit. Up to ten barcoded samples were pooled, ligated to Illumina adaptors and sequenced on an Illumina MiSeq as 2 x 150 bp paired-end reads. From the authors' description of their analysis: Demultiplexed reads were aligned with BLAT to a custom library of all human TRAV, TRAJ, TRBV, TRBD and TRBJ combinations from IMGT. The best BLAT hits were picked using pslCDnaFilter (-maxAligns=1, -ignoreIntrons), and custom Perl scripts were used to calculate clonotype frequencies. The raw public data were reprocessed by TCRdb itself: fastp quality trimming at Q25, MiXCR clonotype calling, in-frame beta chains only. Each record represents a unique CDR3 protein, reported with the most common genes and DNA among its rows. TCRdb, rather than the study authors, made the V and J calls. The sample table holds about 8,400 distinct CDR3 sequences, of which roughly a quarter were seen once. The ten largest clonotypes hold under 3.5% of the sample.

The V and J segments used are TRBV5-6 and TRBJ2-7; the D gene assignment is perhaps TRBD1 or TRBD2, with each matching 5 bases. This clonotype was obtained from a human donor who gave cord blood stem cells for thymic organoid culture, a cardiac surgery patient who gave postnatal thymus, or a blood donor (not recorded which). The material sequenced was naive CD8+ T cells grown in artificial thymic organoids from cord blood stem and progenitor cells. Read against the paper, the sample's cell subset or site label means: CD3+TCRalphabeta+CD8SP T cells; for blood, CD45RO-CCR7+ naive CD8+ T cells. CDR3 protein: CASSLGLGDLEQYF. The nucleotide sequence reads as follows: TGTGCCAGCAGCTTGGGGTTAGGGGACCTGGAGCAGTACTTC.